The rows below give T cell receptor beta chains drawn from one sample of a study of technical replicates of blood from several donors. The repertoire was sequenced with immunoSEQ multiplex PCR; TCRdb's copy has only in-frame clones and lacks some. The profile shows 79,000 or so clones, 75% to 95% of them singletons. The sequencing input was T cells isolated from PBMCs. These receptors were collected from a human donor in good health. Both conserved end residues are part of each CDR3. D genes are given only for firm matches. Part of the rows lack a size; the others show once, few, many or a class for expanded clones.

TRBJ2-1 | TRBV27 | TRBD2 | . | CASSPSRLAGEQFF | TGTGCCAGCAGTCCCTCCCGACTAGCGGGTGAGCAGTTCTTC
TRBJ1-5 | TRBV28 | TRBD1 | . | CASSSNPGQSNQPQHF | TGTGCCAGCAGTTCCAATCCGGGACAGAGCAATCAGCCCCAGCATTTT
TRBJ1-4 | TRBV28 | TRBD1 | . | CASSPGTGTNEKLFF | TGTGCCAGCAGTCCCGGGACAGGGACTAATGAAAAACTGTTTTTT
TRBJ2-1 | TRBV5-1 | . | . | CASSLRQAKGNEQFF | TGCGCCAGCAGCTTGCGACAGGCCAAAGGGAATGAGCAGTTCTTC
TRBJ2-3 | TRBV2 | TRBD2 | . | CASSGAGLAADTQYF | TGTGCCAGCAGTGGGGCGGGACTAGCGGCAGATACGCAGTATTTT
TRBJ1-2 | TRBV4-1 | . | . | CASSHSGSPGVSYGYTF | TGCGCCAGCAGCCATTCAGGGTCCCCTGGCGTTAGCTATGGCTACACCTTC
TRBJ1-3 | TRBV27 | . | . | CASTSSWKSSGNTIYF | TGTGCCAGCACTTCGTCCTGGAAGTCCTCAGGGAACACCATATATTTT
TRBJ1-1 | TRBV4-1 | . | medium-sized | CASSGRTENTEAFF | TGCGCCAGCAGCGGACGGACAGAAAACACTGAAGCTTTCTTT
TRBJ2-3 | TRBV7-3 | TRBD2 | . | CASSLLAGGRLDTQYF | TGTGCCAGCAGCTTACTAGCGGGGGGCCGGTTGGATACGCAGTATTTT
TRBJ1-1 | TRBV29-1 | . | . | CSASPETEAFF | TGCAGCGCTTCTCCTGAGACTGAAGCTTTCTTT
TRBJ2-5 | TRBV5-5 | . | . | CASSLARDGTFQETQYF | TGTGCCAGCAGCTTGGCGCGGGACGGTACCTTCCAAGAGACCCAGTACTTC
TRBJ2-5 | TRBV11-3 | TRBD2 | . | CASSPTAGAETQYF | TGTGCCAGCAGCCCAACGGCGGGAGCGGAGACCCAGTACTTC
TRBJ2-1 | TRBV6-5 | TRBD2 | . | CASRKLAGRNNEQFF | TGTGCCAGCAGGAAACTAGCGGGAAGGAACAATGAGCAGTTCTTC
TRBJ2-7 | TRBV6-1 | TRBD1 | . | CAFGTGSSYEQYF | TGTGCCTTTGGGACAGGGAGCTCCTACGAGCAGTACTTC
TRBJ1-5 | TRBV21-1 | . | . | CASSKADRGLSYQPQHF | TGTGCCAGCAGCAAAGCGGACAGGGGACTTTCTTATCAGCCCCAGCATTTT
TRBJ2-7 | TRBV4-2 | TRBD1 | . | CASSQAGTDYEQYF | TGTGCCAGCAGCCAAGCCGGGACAGACTACGAGCAGTACTTC
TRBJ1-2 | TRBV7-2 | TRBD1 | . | CASSPTRDRTIYGYTF | TGTGCCAGCAGCCCAACCCGGGACAGAACCATCTATGGCTACACCTTC
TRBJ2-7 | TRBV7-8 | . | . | CASSPVFEQYF | TGTGCCAGCAGCCCCGTCTTCGAGCAGTACTTC
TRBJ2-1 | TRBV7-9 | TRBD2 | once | CASSLEGWRGGTEQFF | TGTGCCAGCAGCTTAGAAGGGTGGCGGGGGGGCACTGAGCAGTTCTTC
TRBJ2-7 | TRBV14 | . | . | CASSQDLGAQTYEQYF | TGTGCCAGCAGCCAAGATCTGGGAGCACAAACCTACGAGCAGTACTTC
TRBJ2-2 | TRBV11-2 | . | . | CASSPSAAGELFF | TGTGCCAGCAGCCCCTCTGCGGCCGGGGAGCTGTTTTTT
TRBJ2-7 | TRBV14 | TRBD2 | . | CASSQGTGTSGRAEQYF | TGTGCCAGCAGCCAAGGGACCGGGACTAGCGGGAGGGCCGAGCAGTACTTC
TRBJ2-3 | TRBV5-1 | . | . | CASSSRPSFLNPLDTQYF | TGCGCCAGCAGCTCCAGGCCCTCATTCCTCAATCCCCTAGATACGCAGTATTTT
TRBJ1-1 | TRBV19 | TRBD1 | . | CASSGTGDTEAFF | TGTGCCAGTAGCGGGACAGGAGACACTGAAGCTTTCTTT
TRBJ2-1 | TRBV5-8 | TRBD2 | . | CASTPRSGGPQFF | TGTGCCAGCACCCCTAGGAGCGGGGGGCCTCAGTTCTTC
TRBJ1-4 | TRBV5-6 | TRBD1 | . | CASSLSPGQTTATNEKLFF | TGTGCCAGCAGCTTGTCGCCGGGACAGACGACTGCAACTAATGAAAAACTGTTTTTT
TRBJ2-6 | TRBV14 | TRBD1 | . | CASSQVLGDRGLIGANVLTF | TGTGCCAGCAGCCAAGTTCTCGGGGACAGGGGGTTGATAGGGGCCAACGTCCTGACTTTC
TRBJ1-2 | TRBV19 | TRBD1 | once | CASSGTHDRGWEGYTF | TGTGCCAGTAGCGGAACTCATGACAGGGGCTGGGAAGGCTACACCTTC
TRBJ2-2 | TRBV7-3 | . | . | CASSFSTGTANTGELFF | TGTGCCAGCAGCTTTAGTACCGGGACTGCGAACACCGGGGAGCTGTTTTTT
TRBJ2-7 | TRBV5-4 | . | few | CASSGRGIGYEQYF | TGTGCCAGCAGCGGAAGGGGAATAGGCTACGAGCAGTACTTC
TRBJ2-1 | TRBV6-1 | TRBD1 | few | CASTTGQDPYNEQFF | TGTGCCAGCACTACGGGACAGGATCCCTACAATGAGCAGTTCTTC
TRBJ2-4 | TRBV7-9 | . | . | CASSRPQTFSGDIQYF | TGTGCCAGCAGCCGACCTCAGACCTTCTCGGGGGACATTCAGTACTTC
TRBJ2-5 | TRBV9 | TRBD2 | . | CASSVALAGGPRGETQYF | TGTGCCAGCAGCGTAGCCCTAGCGGGAGGGCCAAGGGGAGAGACCCAGTACTTC
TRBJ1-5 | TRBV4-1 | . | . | CASSSRGGSGNQPQHF | TGCGCCAGCAGCTCAAGGGGGGGCTCTGGCAATCAGCCCCAGCATTTT
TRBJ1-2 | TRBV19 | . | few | CASTTGGQGYGYTF | TGTGCCAGTACCACCGGGGGGCAGGGCTATGGCTACACCTTC
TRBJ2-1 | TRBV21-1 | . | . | CASSKYPGNEQFF | TGTGCCAGCAGCAAGTACCCAGGGAATGAGCAGTTCTTC
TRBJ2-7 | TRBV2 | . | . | CASSEGVVGEQYF | TGTGCCAGCAGTGAAGGGGTAGTCGGGGAGCAGTACTTC
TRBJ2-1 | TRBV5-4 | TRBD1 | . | CASRLGQGKGPYNEQFF | TGTGCCAGCAGACTAGGACAGGGGAAGGGACCTTACAATGAGCAGTTCTTC
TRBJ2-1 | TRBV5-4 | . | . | CASSLGEVNNEQFF | TGTGCCAGCAGCTTGGGAGAGGTTAACAATGAGCAGTTCTTC
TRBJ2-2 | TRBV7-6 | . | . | CASSFGSGIDTGELFF | TGTGCCAGCAGCTTTGGGTCAGGAATTGACACCGGGGAGCTGTTTTTT
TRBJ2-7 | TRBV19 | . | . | CASSIVAESSYEQYF | TGTGCCAGTAGTATTGTGGCGGAAAGCTCCTACGAGCAGTACTTC
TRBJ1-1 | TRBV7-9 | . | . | CASSSTTQGTEAFF | TGTGCCAGCAGCTCTACGACTCAGGGCACTGAAGCTTTCTTT
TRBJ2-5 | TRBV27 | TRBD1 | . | CASSLRQGETQYF | TGTGCCAGCAGTTTAAGACAGGGAGAGACCCAGTACTTC
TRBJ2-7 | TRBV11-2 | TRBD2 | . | CASSPLRTSGRAREQYF | TGTGCCAGCAGCCCCCTCCGGACTAGCGGGAGGGCCAGAGAGCAGTACTTC
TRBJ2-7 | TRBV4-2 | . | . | CASSQDHQRSSYEQYF | TGTGCCAGCAGCCAAGATCATCAGCGGTCCTCCTACGAGCAGTACTTC
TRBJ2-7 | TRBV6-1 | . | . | CASSEDQGSYEQYF | TGTGCCAGCAGTGAAGATCAGGGATCGTACGAGCAGTACTTC
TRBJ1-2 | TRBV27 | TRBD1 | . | CASSWTGGLGYTF | TGTGCCAGCAGTTGGACAGGGGGCCTTGGCTACACCTTC
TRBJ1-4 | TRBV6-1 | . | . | CASSEASGYKLFF | TGTGCCAGCAGTGAAGCTTCGGGATACAAACTGTTTTTT